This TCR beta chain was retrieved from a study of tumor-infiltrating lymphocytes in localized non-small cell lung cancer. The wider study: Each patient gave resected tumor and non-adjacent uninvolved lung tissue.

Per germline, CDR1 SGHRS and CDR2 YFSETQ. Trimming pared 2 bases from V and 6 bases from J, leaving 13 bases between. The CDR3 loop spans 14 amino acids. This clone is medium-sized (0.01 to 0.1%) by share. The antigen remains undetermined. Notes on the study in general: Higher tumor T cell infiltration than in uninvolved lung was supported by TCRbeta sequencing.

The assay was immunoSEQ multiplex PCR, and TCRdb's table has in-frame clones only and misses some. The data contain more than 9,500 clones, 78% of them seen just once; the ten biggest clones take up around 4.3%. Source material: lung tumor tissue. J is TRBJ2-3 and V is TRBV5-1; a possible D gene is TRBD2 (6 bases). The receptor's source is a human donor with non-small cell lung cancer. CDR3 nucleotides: TGCGCCAGCAGCTTCTCGACTAGTACTGATACGCAGTATTTT. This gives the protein CASSFSTSTDTQYF.